Only a few counts were recorded for the clone carrying this T cell receptor beta chain. The antigen is unknown. The data were taken from a study of post-analysis software for immune sequencing data. Study-level findings and limits: Patients carried roughly five TRBV segments more frequently than controls did, and TRBV5-6, TRBV5-1 and TRBV20-1 were among them.

This CDR3 region has 14 residues. CDR1 and CDR2 (germline): SGHNT, YYREEE (reference sequence). Trimming pared 3 bases from V and 5 bases from J, leaving 12 bases between. Incorporated into the TCR beta cDNA libraries were unique molecular identifiers, which served to reduce PCR and sequencing biases. MiXCR, run by TCRdb on the PCR reads, gives a single entry per CDR3 protein. The sample holds some 800,000 distinct CDR3 sequences, under 60% seen once. The V gene is TRBV5-4, the J gene TRBJ2-1, with D uncertain. This TCR derives from a girl aged 10 to 17 with multiple sclerosis. Sequences were obtained from blood. In nucleotides, the CDR3 is TGTGCCAGCAGCTCCCCGGCAGGTAACAATGAGCAGTTCTTC. It codes for CASSSPAGNNEQFF.